The 16 T cell receptor beta chains in this list originate from one sample, sequenced in a study of T cell responses to AZD1222 COVID-19 vaccine. Profiled with immunoSEQ multiplex PCR; TCRdb holds only in-frame clones, not every one. This table has about 160,000 clones, about 90% appearing once. The material sequenced was peripheral blood, taken on day 0 of AZD1222 vaccination. Receptors were obtained from an adult in good health.

This chain uses TRBV27 with TRBJ1-4, with 10 bases fitting TRBD1. The CDR3 covers 14 residues. Germline values: CDR1 MNHEY, CDR2 SMNVEV (reference sequence). V was clipped by 9 bases and J by 7 bases; unmatched bases: 8. The CDR3 is CARGDRGRGEKLFF. CDR3 bases: TGTGCCAGGGGTGACAGGGGGCGAGGTGAAAAACTGTTTTTT.

The chain couples TRBV9 to TRBJ2-1; D perhaps matches TRBD2 (6 bases). The ends were cut back, 0 bases at V and 7 bases at J, with 20 bases in the middle. The CDR3 spans 17 residues. The germline gives CDR1 SGDLS, CDR2 YYNGEE. The CDR3 nucleotides are TGTGCCAGCAGCGTAGGTTTATCGGGAGTGGGGTCAAATGAGCAGTTCTTC. As protein: CASSVGLSGVGSNEQFF.

This clone appeared a few times. V and J are TRBV29-1 and TRBJ2-6; D gene unclear. V lost 7 bases and J 0 bases, leaving 13 bases between the germline ends. Looked up from germline, CDR1 is SQVTM and CDR2 is ANQGSEA. The CDR3 contains 15 residues. This CDR3 is CSAQMWGSGANVLTF. CDR3 in DNA: TGCAGCGCCCAGATGTGGGGCTCTGGGGCCAACGTCCTGACTTTC. The full variable domain, its missing parts supplied by reference TRBV29-1 and TRBJ2-6, is SAVISQKPSRDICQRGTSLTIQCQVDSQVTMMFWYRQQPGQSLTLIATANQGSEATYESGFVIDKFPISRPNLTFSTLTVSNMSPEDSSIYLCSAQMWGSGANVLTFGAGSRLTVL.

The chain links TRBV5-1 to TRBJ1-4, with TRBD1 matching over 9 bases. CDR1 SGHRS and CDR2 YFSETQ come from the germline V gene. Trimming cost V 4 bases and J 8 bases; bases outside gene matches: 6. This CDR3 comprises 14 residues. CDR3 DNA: TGCGCCAGCAGCGCCGGGACAGGGTCCGAAAAACTGTTTTTT. Residues: CASSAGTGSEKLFF.

The chain couples TRBV28 to TRBJ2-1; D not resolved. Germline lookup yields CDR1 MDHEN and CDR2 SYDVKM. V shed 6 bases and J shed 5 bases, with 11 bases lying between them. The CDR3 sequence is 13 residues long. The CDR3 DNA sequence: TGTGCCAGCAGATGGGGAACTCACAATGAGCAGTTCTTC. Translation gives CASRWGTHNEQFF.

V gene TRBV7-9 combines with J gene TRBJ1-2; 7 nucleotides match TRBD1. CDR3 size: 14 residues. The V segment lost 5 bases and the J segment 4 bases; nucleotides outside the gene matches: 7. Germline V lookup: CDR1 SEHNR, CDR2 FQNEAQ (reference sequence). For the CDR3, the DNA is TGTGCCAGCAGCCTCGGACAGGCCTCCTATGGCTACACCTTC. It translates to CASSLGQASYGYTF.

This chain uses TRBV7-2 with TRBJ2-1; 10 positions match TRBD2. This CDR3 comprises 18 residues. The germline V gene encodes CDR1 SGHTA and CDR2 FQGNSA. V trimming: 6 bases; J trimming: 0 bases; junction bases outside the gene matches: 11. The CDR3: CASSQLAGPSFSYNEQFF. For the CDR3, the DNA is TGTGCCAGCAGTCAACTAGCGGGACCCTCCTTCTCCTACAATGAGCAGTTCTTC.

The chain links TRBV9 to TRBJ1-2; D is ambiguous. The CDR3 consists of 13 residues. V was cut by 0 bases and J by 2 bases, with 5 bases left in between. Germline CDR1 reads SGDLS; CDR2 reads YYNGEE. CDR3 nucleotide sequence: TGTGCCAGCAGCGTAGACTCCAACTATGGCTACACCTTC. Translation gives CASSVDSNYGYTF.

This clone was detected once. The chain joins TRBV28 to TRBJ1-2; 9 bases line up with TRBD1. CDR3 length equals 13 residues. The germline V gene has CDR1 MDHEN and CDR2 SYDVKM. V was clipped by 6 bases and J by 8 bases; unmatched bases: 7. The CDR3: CASRLTGGGGYTF. CDR3 in DNA: TGTGCCAGCAGACTTACAGGGGGCGGCGGCTACACCTTC.

This chain links TRBV19 with TRBJ1-5; TRBD1 agrees at 7 bases. Germline CDR1 is LNHDA and CDR2 is SQIVND (reference sequence). The CDR3 is 13 amino acids. The junction had 4 bases not matched to a gene; V was cut back by 6 bases and J by 5 bases. The CDR3, as DNA: TGTGCCAGTAGGCAGGGGGAATATCAGCCCCAGCATTTT. Translating it yields CASRQGEYQPQHF. The whole variable domain, remainder taken from reference TRBV19 and TRBJ1-5, is DGGITQSPKYLFRKEGQNVTLSCEQNLNHDAMYWYRQDPGQGLRLIYYSQIVNDFQKGDIAEGYSVSREKKESFPLTVTSAQKNPTAFYLCASRQGEYQPQHFGDGTRLSIL.

The chain combines TRBV27 with TRBJ1-4; D ambiguous. V was clipped by 0 bases and J by 5 bases, with 16 bases between them. This CDR3 contains 17 residues. Germline V gene data show CDR1 as MNHEY and CDR2 as SMNVEV (reference sequence). The CDR3 spells CASSLSISQPWNEKLFF. The CDR3 DNA follows: TGTGCCAGCAGTTTATCGATCTCGCAGCCGTGGAATGAAAAACTGTTTTTT.

This clone has only one observation. The gene calls are TRBV14 and TRBJ2-6; 8 bases map to TRBD1. Unmatched junction bases numbered 10, after V lost 4 bases and J lost 2 bases. This CDR3 spans 18 amino acids. Germline CDR1 SGHDN, CDR2 FVKESK. CDR3 sequence reads: CASSPTDRARAGANVLTF. The CDR3 DNA sequence: TGTGCCAGCAGCCCAACGGACAGGGCCCGGGCTGGGGCCAACGTCCTGACTTTC.

The chain uses TRBV18 and TRBJ1-1, with D perhaps TRBD1 (5 bases). Germline V gene sequence: CDR1 KGHSH, CDR2 LQKENI. This CDR3 is 16 amino acids long. The germline V and J ends were trimmed by 4 bases and 3 bases, with 18 bases remaining between them. The CDR3 loop is CASSRSNSGGDTEAFF. CDR3 nucleotide sequence: TGTGCCAGCTCACGAAGCAACAGCGGGGGGGACACTGAAGCTTTCTTT.

The rearrangement uses TRBV24-1 and TRBJ1-1; D may be TRBD1 (6 bases). Trimming removed 12 bases from V and 6 bases from J, with 19 bases in between. Germline-derived CDR1 and CDR2 are KGHDR and SFDVKD. The CDR3 is 13 amino acids. The CDR3: CAVQDSSRAEAFF. The DNA of the CDR3 is TGTGCCGTACAGGACAGCTCAAGGGCTGAAGCTTTCTTT.

This rearrangement joins TRBV11-2 to TRBJ2-5, with 9 nucleotides matching TRBD2. This CDR3 region has 16 residues. The V segment lost 1 base and the J segment 1 base; nucleotides outside the gene matches: 4. Germline V lookup: CDR1 SGHAT, CDR2 FQNNGV. CDR3 protein: CASSLGASGVQETQYF. CDR3 coding DNA: TGTGCCAGCAGCTTAGGAGCTAGCGGGGTCCAAGAGACCCAGTACTTC.

This clone was observed a single time. V gene TRBV5-1 combines with J gene TRBJ1-6, with 7 bases fitting TRBD1. With 4 bases clipped from V and 7 bases from J, the junction kept 11 bases outside the gene matches. The CDR3 contains 16 residues. Per germline, CDR1 SGHRS and CDR2 YFSETQ. The CDR3 loop reads CASSLRQGLLNSPLHF. The CDR3 region has the DNA TGCGCCAGCAGCCTTAGACAGGGCCTCCTGAATTCACCCCTCCACTTT.